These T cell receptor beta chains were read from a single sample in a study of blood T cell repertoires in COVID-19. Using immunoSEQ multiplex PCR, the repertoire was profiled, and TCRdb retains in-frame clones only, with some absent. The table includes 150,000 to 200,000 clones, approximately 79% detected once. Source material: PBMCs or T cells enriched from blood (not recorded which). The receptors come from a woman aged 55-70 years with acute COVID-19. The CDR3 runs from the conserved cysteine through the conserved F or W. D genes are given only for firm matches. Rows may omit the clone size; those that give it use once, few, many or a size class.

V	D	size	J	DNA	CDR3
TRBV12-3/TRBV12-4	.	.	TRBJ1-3	TGTGCCAGCAGTCTAGGACTCGCCGGGACCATATATTTT	CASSLGLAGTIYF
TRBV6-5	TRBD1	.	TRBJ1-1	TGTGCCAGTCCGGGACAGGGAATTACTGAAGCTTTCTTT	CASPGQGITEAFF
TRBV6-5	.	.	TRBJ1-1	TGTGCCAGCAGTTACTCCCGCTACGGGATGAACACTGAAGCTTTCTTT	CASSYSRYGMNTEAFF
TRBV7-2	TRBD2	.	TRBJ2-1	TGTGCCAGCACCCCTAGCGGGGGGGGATACAATGAGCAGTTCTTC	CASTPSGGGYNEQFF
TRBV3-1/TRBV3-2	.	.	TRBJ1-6	TGTGCCAGCAGCTCGGGGGATTCACCCCTCCACTTT	CASSSGDSPLHF
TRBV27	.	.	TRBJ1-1	TGTGCCAGCAGTTTATGGCAGGAGAACACTGAAGCTTTCTTT	CASSLWQENTEAFF
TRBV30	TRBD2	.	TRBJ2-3	TGTGCCTGGAGTGTACTCCGGGGGGGGGCCGATACGCAGTATTTT	CAWSVLRGGADTQYF
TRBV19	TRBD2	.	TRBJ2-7	TGTGCCAGTAAACTCACTAGCGGCTACGAGCAGTACTTC	CASKLTSGYEQYF
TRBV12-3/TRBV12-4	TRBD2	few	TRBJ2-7	TGTGCCAGCACCCGGGAGGGCCGCTACGAGCAGTACTTC	CASTREGRYEQYF
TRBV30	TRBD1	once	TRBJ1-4	TGTGCCTGGAGTGGGAGCCCTGGACAGGGGAGTAATGAAAAACTGTTTTTT	CAWSGSPGQGSNEKLFF
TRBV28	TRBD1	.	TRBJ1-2	TGTGCCAGCAGTTTAGGGACAGGGGGCGTTCTCAACTATGGCTACACCTTC	CASSLGTGGVLNYGYTF
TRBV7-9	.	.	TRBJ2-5	TGTGCCAGCCACCGGGACTACCAAGAGACCCAGTACTTC	CASHRDYQETQYF
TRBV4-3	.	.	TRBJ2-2	TGCGCCAGCAGCCAAGAGGGGCCGCCGAACACCGGGGAGCTGTTTTTT	CASSQEGPPNTGELFF
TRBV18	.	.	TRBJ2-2	TGTGCCAGCTCACCAAGAGCCACCTTTACCGGGGAGCTGTTTTTT	CASSPRATFTGELFF
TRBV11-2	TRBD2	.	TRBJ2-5	TGTGCCAGCAGCTGGGGGTCTCACCCGGGAGGGGAGACCCAGTACTTC	CASSWGSHPGGETQYF
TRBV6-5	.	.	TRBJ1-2	TGTGCCAGCAGTAGCCCGGGAGAAAACTATGGCTACACCTTC	CASSSPGENYGYTF
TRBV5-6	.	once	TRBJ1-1	TGTGCCAGCAGCTTGGACAGGCGAGACACTGAAGCTTTCTTT	CASSLDRRDTEAFF
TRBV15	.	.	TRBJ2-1	TGTGCCACCAGCAGAGATGCGGGACAGCCCATGTTCTTC	CATSRDAGQPMFF
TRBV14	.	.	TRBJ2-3	TGTGCCAGCAGCCAGCAGGCTCTAATGGGCAATACGCAGTATTTT	CASSQQALMGNTQYF
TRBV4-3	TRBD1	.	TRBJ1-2	TGCGCCAGCAGCCAGTTAGGGGGCGTCCTCTATGGCTACACCTTC	CASSQLGGVLYGYTF
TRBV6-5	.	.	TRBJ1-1	TGTGCCAGCAGCCAAGGGGGGGGGCTTTGGACTGAAGCTTTCTTT	CASSQGGGLWTEAFF
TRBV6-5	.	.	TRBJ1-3	TGTGCCAGCAGTTACTTACACGGGGACACCATATATTTT	CASSYLHGDTIYF
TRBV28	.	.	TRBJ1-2	TGTGCCAGCATCTCCCCCCTGGGAGGTTCTAACTATGGCTACACCTTC	CASISPLGGSNYGYTF
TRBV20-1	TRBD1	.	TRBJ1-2	TGCAGTCCCCGGACAGGGAACGGCTACACCTTC	CSPRTGNGYTF
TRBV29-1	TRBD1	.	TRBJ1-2	TGCAGTGTGCAGGGGGCGGAGGGCTATGGCTACACCTTC	CSVQGAEGYGYTF
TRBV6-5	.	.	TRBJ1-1	TGTGCCAGCAGTTTGCAGGGAAGGACTGAAGCTTTCTTT	CASSLQGRTEAFF
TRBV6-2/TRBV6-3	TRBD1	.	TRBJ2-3	TGTGCCAGCAGTTACGGGACAGGGACGAGCACAGATACGCAGTATTTT	CASSYGTGTSTDTQYF
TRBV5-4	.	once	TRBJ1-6	TGTGCCAGCAGCTTGGCTCAGGGAGGTTCACCCCTCCACTTT	CASSLAQGGSPLHF
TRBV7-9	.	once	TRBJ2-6	TGTGCCAGCACTTCTTCTGGGGCCAACGTCCTGACTTTC	CASTSSGANVLTF
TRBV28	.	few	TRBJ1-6	TGTGCCAGCTCCCGGTTGGGCGAAAAGTATAATTCACCCCTCCACTTT	CASSRLGEKYNSPLHF
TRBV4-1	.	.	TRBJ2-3	TGCGCCAGCAGCCAAGATTCTCCCTCTGTGGATACGCAGTATTTT	CASSQDSPSVDTQYF
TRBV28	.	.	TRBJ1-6	TGTGCCAGCAGTTTAGCCTTTACAGGGTTTGGCTCACCCCTCCACTTT	CASSLAFTGFGSPLHF
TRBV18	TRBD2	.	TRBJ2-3	TGTGCCAGCTCCATAGCGGGGGCCAGCACAGATACGCAGTATTTT	CASSIAGASTDTQYF
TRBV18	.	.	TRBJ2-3	TGTGCCAGCTCACCCGTCGGGGGGCCAACCACAGATACGCAGTATTTT	CASSPVGGPTTDTQYF
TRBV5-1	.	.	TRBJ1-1	TGCGCCAGCAGGCCCGTTACAGGGAGTCGGACTGAAGCTTTCTTT	CASRPVTGSRTEAFF
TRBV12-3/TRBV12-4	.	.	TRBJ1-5	TGTGCCAGCAGTTTTGGGCCCGAGCAGCATTTT	CASSFGPEQHF
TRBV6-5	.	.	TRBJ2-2	TGTGCCAGCAGTCACGACAGCGCGAACACCGGGGAGCTGTTTTTT	CASSHDSANTGELFF
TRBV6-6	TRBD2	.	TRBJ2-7	TGTGCCAGCAGGGGACTAGCGGGAGTGAACGAGCAGTACTTC	CASRGLAGVNEQYF
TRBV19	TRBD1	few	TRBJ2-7	TGTGCCAGTAGTACCCCCAGGGGGTTTAGCTCCTACGAGCAGTACTTC	CASSTPRGFSSYEQYF
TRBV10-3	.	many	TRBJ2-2	TGTGCCATCAGGCCAGGGAAAGGGTACACCGGGGAGCTGTTTTTT	CAIRPGKGYTGELFF
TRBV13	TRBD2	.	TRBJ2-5	TGTGCCAGCAGCATTCTAGCGGGGGGATCAGGACATGAGACCCAGTACTTC	CASSILAGGSGHETQYF
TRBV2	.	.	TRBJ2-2	TGTGCCAGCAGTGAATATCGGGGTGTCACCGGGGAGCTGTTTTTT	CASSEYRGVTGELFF
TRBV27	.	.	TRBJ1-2	TGTGCCAGCAGGTTGCGGGGCAAGGGGTTATATGGCTACACCTTC	CASRLRGKGLYGYTF
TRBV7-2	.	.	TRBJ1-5	TGTGCCAGCAGCCTATTGAGTCAAATTAGCAATCAGCCCCAGCATTTT	CASSLLSQISNQPQHF
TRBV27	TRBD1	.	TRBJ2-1	TGTGCCAGCAGTTTAGTTTACGGGACAGGGGTTGTTAATGAGCAGTTCTTC	CASSLVYGTGVVNEQFF
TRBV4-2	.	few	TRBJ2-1	TGTGCCAGCAGCCAAGCTGTCAATGAGCAGTTCTTC	CASSQAVNEQFF